Following are 20 T cell receptor beta chains from one sample sequenced in a study of T cell responses to AZD1222 COVID-19 vaccine. Generated by immunoSEQ multiplex PCR, the TCRdb table keeps only in-frame clones and is missing some. This repertoire shows roughly 180,000 clones, over 70% found once; its top ten account for about 3%. This sample comprised peripheral blood, obtained on day 0 of MenACWY control vaccination. The receptor set was obtained from an adult in good health.

The genes are TRBV2 and TRBJ2-5; TRBD1 matches 7 bases. The CDR3 sequence is 13 residues long. Trimming took 5 bases from V and 3 from J; bases not matched to a gene: 3. In germline, CDR1 is SNHLY, CDR2 FYNNEI. The CDR3 DNA follows: TGTGCCAGCAGTAGGGACAGAGAAGAGACCCAGTACTTC. Translation: CASSRDREETQYF.

About this clone: The identical CDR3 is also encoded by other nucleotide sequences in the sample. This rearrangement joins TRBV28 to TRBJ1-2; 7 bases line up with TRBD1. The junction had 10 bases not matched to a gene; V was cut back by 5 bases and J by 4 bases. The CDR3 covers 15 residues. Germline values: CDR1 MDHEN, CDR2 SYDVKM. This CDR3 is CASSPRQGEVYGYTF. The CDR3 DNA reads TGTGCCAGCAGTCCCCGACAGGGCGAAGTCTATGGCTACACCTTC.

Written as DNA, the CDR3 is TGTGCCAGCAGCTTCACCGGGACCCCGGGGGAGCAGTACTTC. This gives the protein CASSFTGTPGEQYF. The chain carries TRBV7-2 and TRBJ2-7, with D perhaps TRBD1 or TRBD2 (5 bases each). The V end was cut by 3 bases, the J end by 7 bases, with 16 bases between. The CDR3 sequence is 14 residues long. Per the germline V gene, CDR1 is SGHTA and CDR2 is FQGNSA. Complete variable domain (other parts from reference TRBV7-2 and TRBJ2-7): GAGVSQSPSNKVTEKGKDVELRCDPISGHTALYWYRQSLGQGLEFLIYFQGNSAPDKSGLPSDRFSAERTGGSVSTLTIQRTQQEDSAVYLCASSFTGTPGEQYFGPGTRLTVT.

V usage is TRBV11-2 and J usage is TRBJ2-5; TRBD1 matches 7 bases. In germline, CDR1 is SGHAT, CDR2 FQNNGV. J gave up 1 base and V 5 bases, and 7 bases lay outside the gene matches. CDR3 length: 15 residues. CDR3 amino acids: CASSQNTGVQETQYF. Written as DNA, the CDR3 is TGTGCCAGCAGCCAAAATACAGGGGTCCAAGAGACCCAGTACTTC.

The CDR3 region is CASSLGQGMGGELFF. CDR3 DNA sequence: TGTGCCAGCAGCTTGGGACAGGGGATGGGCGGGGAGCTGTTTTTT. V gene TRBV11-2 combines with J gene TRBJ2-2; 10 bases are shared with TRBD1. The CDR3 totals 15 residues. After removal of 3 bases from V and 7 bases from J, the junction contained 5 bases not matched to a gene. Germline V CDR1 and CDR2: SGHAT, FQNNGV.

The gene calls are TRBV7-9 and TRBJ2-7; the D gene is possibly TRBD1 (6 bases). Trimming cost V 4 bases and J 7 bases, with 20 bases left between them. In germline, CDR1 is SEHNR, CDR2 FQNEAQ (reference sequence). The CDR3 runs to 15 residues. The CDR3 DNA follows: TGTGCCAGCAGCTCTCGACAGGAGTCAGGGAGTGAGCAGTACTTC. Translated: CASSSRQESGSEQYF.

This clone came up once. The chain carries TRBV6-5 and TRBJ1-5; D uncertain. CDR3 length: 13 amino acids. Trimming took 6 bases from V and 3 from J, leaving 9 bases between them. Germline assignment: CDR1 MNHEY and CDR2 SVGAGI. The DNA of the CDR3 is TGTGCCAGCAGCCCAGCTAACAATCAGCCCCAGCATTTT. Its protein is CASSPANNQPQHF.

This chain joins TRBV2 and TRBJ2-1; 10 bases map to TRBD1. The germline CDR1 and CDR2 sequences are SNHLY and FYNNEI. The CDR3 consists of 15 residues. J gave up 4 bases and V 5 bases, and 5 bases lay outside the gene matches. The CDR3 DNA reads as TGTGCCAGCAGTCGGGACAGGGGAAGATACAATGAGCAGTTCTTC. This gives the protein CASSRDRGRYNEQFF.

V gene TRBV6-5 combines with J gene TRBJ1-3; TRBD1 matches at 7 bases. The V and J ends lost 0 bases and 6 bases, in that order; junction bases with no gene match: 2. CDR3 length: 14 residues. CDR1 MNHEY and CDR2 SVGAGI come from the germline V gene. The CDR3 sequence is CASSYSGQLNTIYF. In nucleotides, the CDR3 is TGTGCCAGCAGTTACTCGGGACAGTTAAACACCATATATTTT.

The chain joins TRBV19 to TRBJ2-3; 7 nucleotides line up with TRBD2. V gave up 10 bases and J gave up 2 bases; unmatched junction bases: 9. The CDR3 consists of 14 residues. Germline V gene sequence: CDR1 LNHDA, CDR2 SQIVND (reference sequence). This CDR3 reads CATSPGTTTDTQYF. In nucleotides, the CDR3 is TGTGCCACCAGCCCCGGGACTACCACAGATACGCAGTATTTT.

The chain employs TRBV7-3 and TRBJ1-1, with a weak D call TRBD1 (5 bases). Trimming stripped 6 bases from V and 1 base from J, with 9 bases between. The germline V gene has CDR1 SGHTA and CDR2 FQGTGA. This CDR3 spans 13 amino acids. The CDR3 reads CASSLQENTEAFF. DNA of the CDR3: TGTGCCAGCAGTTTACAGGAGAACACTGAAGCTTTCTTT.

The chain carries TRBV7-9 and TRBJ1-3; no clear D gene. Germline values: CDR1 SEHNR, CDR2 FQNEAQ (reference sequence). V was cut by 4 bases and J by 0 bases, with 16 bases left in between. CDR3 length: 17 residues. CDR3 loop: CASSSPQALSSGNTIYF. For the CDR3, the DNA is TGTGCCAGCAGCTCGCCCCAGGCCTTGAGCTCTGGAAACACCATATATTTT.

This chain uses TRBV9 with TRBJ2-2, with a tentative D call TRBD1 (5 bases). The V end lost 0 bases, the J end lost 0 bases, and 9 bases lay between the germline ends. The CDR3 totals 16 residues. The germline CDR1 and CDR2 sequences are SGDLS and YYNGEE. CDR3 loop: CASSVVAGTNTGELFF. DNA of the CDR3: TGTGCCAGCAGCGTAGTAGCAGGGACGAACACCGGGGAGCTGTTTTTT. The variable domain in full, completed from reference TRBV9 and TRBJ2-2, reads DSGVTQTPKHLITATGQRVTLRCSPRSGDLSVYWYQQSLDQGLQFLIQYYNGEERAKGNILERFSAQQFPDLHSELNLSSLELGDSALYFCASSVVAGTNTGELFFGEGSRLTVL.

This clone was detected only a few times. The V gene is TRBV7-9, the J gene TRBJ2-3, with 13 bases identical to TRBD2. Looked up from germline, CDR1 is SEHNR and CDR2 is FQNEAQ (reference sequence). V dropped 5 bases and J dropped 2; count of bases not matched to a gene: 10. The CDR3 runs 18 residues. This chain's CDR3 is CASSLGLAGAGNTDTQYF. The CDR3 DNA reads TGTGCCAGCAGCCTCGGACTAGCGGGAGCGGGTAACACAGATACGCAGTATTTT.

The rearrangement links TRBV14 to TRBJ1-6, with D perhaps matching TRBD1 (5 bases). The CDR3 spans 13 residues. V was shortened by 3 bases and J by 6 bases, with 6 bases between the two germline ends. Germline loops: CDR1 SGHDN, CDR2 FVKESK. CDR3 region: CASSQGGNSPLHF. The CDR3 region has the DNA TGTGCCAGCAGCCAGGGGGGTAATTCACCCCTCCACTTT.

The chain combines TRBV28 with TRBJ2-2; 10 bases line up with TRBD2. CDR1 is MDHEN, CDR2 SYDVKM, per germline. V trimming: 3 bases; J trimming: 8 bases; junction bases outside the gene matches: 9. This CDR3 comprises 16 residues. The CDR3 region has the DNA TGTGCCAGCAGTTTTGGGGGGACTAGCGTTTTGGGGGAGCTGTTTTTT. Protein sequence: CASSFGGTSVLGELFF.

CDR3 coding DNA: TGTGCCAGTAGTCTGGAGATCATGAACACTGAAGCTTTCTTT. This sequence encodes CASSLEIMNTEAFF. The rearrangement uses TRBV19 and TRBJ1-1; D gene uncertain. V was pared by 5 bases and J by 0 bases, with 10 bases between. CDR3 size: 14 residues. Germline V lookup: CDR1 LNHDA, CDR2 SQIVND (reference sequence).

The J gene is TRBJ2-7, the V gene TRBV6-6, with TRBD2 as a possible D gene (6 bases). This CDR3 region has 13 residues. CDR1 is MNHNY and CDR2 is SVGAGI in the germline V gene (reference sequence). V lost 5 bases to trimming and J lost 6 bases, with 14 bases between them. Here the CDR3 reads CASSTGLQFEQYF. Written as DNA, the CDR3 is TGTGCCAGCAGTACGGGACTCCAGTTCGAGCAGTACTTC.

The genes are TRBV28 and TRBJ1-4; D remains unclear. Germline-derived CDR1 and CDR2 are MDHEN and SYDVKM. Trimming left V 7 bases short and J 7 bases short, with 13 bases between. This CDR3 region has 13 residues. CDR3 bases: TGTGCCAGCATGTGGGGTCCGAGTGAAAAACTGTTTTTT. The encoded protein is CASMWGPSEKLFF.

This clone was recorded only once. CDR3 region: CVRSLRGDSWASGREETQYF. CDR3 nucleotides: TGTGTCAGAAGTCTTAGAGGAGACTCTTGGGCTAGCGGGCGGGAAGAGACCCAGTACTTC. This chain joins TRBV7-5 and TRBJ2-5; no check of the table's D call, TRBD2, against the DNA was made. TRBV7-5 represents a pseudogene. CDR3 length: 20 residues.